This TCR beta chain was sequenced for a study of PD-1 blockade in classical Hodgkin lymphoma. Findings and limits, study-wide: With CD4+ cells, TCR diversity rose significantly by C4D1, but not with CD8+ cells. Individuals who commenced nivolumab within less than 1 year of ASCT were excluded. Although disease activity or prior therapy may be involved, causes of the repertoire differences remain undefined.

The CDR3 is 13 residues long. V was shortened by 0 bases and J by 11 bases, with 12 bases between the two germline ends. Germline CDR1 and CDR2: LGHNA and YSLEER. Relapse after autologous stem cell transplantation occurred in every patient, and brentuximab vedotin exposure varied. By magnetic negative selection, CD8+ T cells were isolated from the thawed PBMCs. Assay used: immunoSEQ multiplex PCR; TCRdb lists only in-frame clones, some missing. The table includes a few thousand clones, 55% to 75% detected once. In this sample, this clone turned up once. Its specificity is unknown. The chain uses TRBV4-3 and TRBJ2-3; maybe TRBD2 (6 bases). The material sequenced was CD8+ T cells from blood, taken at baseline. The receptor comes from a human donor with classical Hodgkin lymphoma. DNA of the CDR3: TGCGCCAGCAGCCAAGAGGGATGGGAGGAGCAGTATTTT. Protein sequence: CASSQEGWEEQYF.